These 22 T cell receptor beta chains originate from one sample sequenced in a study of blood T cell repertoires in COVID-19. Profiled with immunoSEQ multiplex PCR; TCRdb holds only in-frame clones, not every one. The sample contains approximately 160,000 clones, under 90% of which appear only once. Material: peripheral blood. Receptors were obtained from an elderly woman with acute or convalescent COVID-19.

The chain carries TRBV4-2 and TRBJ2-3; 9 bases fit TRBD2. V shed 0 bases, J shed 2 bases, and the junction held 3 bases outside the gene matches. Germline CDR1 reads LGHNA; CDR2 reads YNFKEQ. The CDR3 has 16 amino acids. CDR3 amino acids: CASSQDGTSFTDTQYF. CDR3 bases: TGTGCCAGCAGCCAAGATGGGACTAGCTTCACAGATACGCAGTATTTT.

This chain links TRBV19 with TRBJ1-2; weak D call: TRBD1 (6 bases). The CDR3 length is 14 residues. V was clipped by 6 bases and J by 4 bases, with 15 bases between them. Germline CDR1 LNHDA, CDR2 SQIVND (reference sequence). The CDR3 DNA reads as TGTGCCAGTAGGTCAGGGGCCCGGGGCTATGGCTACACCTTC. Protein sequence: CASRSGARGYGYTF.

The DNA for the CDR3 is TGTGCCAGCAGCTTGAAGGGACAGGGGGCAGGCGAGCAGTACTTC. Amino acid sequence: CASSLKGQGAGEQYF. The chain carries TRBV5-4 and TRBJ2-7, with 12 bases lining up with TRBD1. This CDR3 contains 15 residues. CDR1 and CDR2 (germline): SGHNT, YYREEE (reference sequence). V lost 1 base, J lost 6 bases, and 5 bases stayed unmatched.

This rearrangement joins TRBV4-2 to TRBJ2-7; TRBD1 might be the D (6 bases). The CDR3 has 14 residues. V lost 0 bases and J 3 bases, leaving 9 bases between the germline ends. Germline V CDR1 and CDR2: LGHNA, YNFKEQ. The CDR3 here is CASSQDPGDYEQYF. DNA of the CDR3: TGTGCCAGCAGCCAAGACCCAGGGGACTACGAGCAGTACTTC.

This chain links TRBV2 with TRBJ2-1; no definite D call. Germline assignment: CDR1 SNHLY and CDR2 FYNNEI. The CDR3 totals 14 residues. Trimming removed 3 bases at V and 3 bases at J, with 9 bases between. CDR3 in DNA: TGTGCCAGCAGTGAGTTCAGTCTCTACAATGAGCAGTTCTTC. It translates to CASSEFSLYNEQFF.

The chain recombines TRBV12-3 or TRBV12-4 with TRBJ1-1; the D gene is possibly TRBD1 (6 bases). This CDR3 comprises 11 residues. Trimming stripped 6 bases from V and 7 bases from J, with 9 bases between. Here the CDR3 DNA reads TGTGCCAGCAGGACAGGTTTTGAAGCTTTCTTT. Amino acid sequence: CASRTGFEAFF.

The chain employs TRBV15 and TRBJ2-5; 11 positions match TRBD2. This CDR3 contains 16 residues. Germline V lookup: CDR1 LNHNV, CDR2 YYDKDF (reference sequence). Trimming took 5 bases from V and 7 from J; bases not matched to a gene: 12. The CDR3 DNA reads TGTGCCACCAGCCGACCCGGTAGCGGGAGGGCGAGGACCCAGTACTTC. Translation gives CATSRPGSGRARTQYF.

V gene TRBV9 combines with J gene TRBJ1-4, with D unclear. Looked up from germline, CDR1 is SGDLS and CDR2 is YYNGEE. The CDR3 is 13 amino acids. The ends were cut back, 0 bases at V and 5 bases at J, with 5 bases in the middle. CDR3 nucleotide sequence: TGTGCCAGCAGCGTAGACACGAATGAAAAACTGTTTTTT. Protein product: CASSVDTNEKLFF.

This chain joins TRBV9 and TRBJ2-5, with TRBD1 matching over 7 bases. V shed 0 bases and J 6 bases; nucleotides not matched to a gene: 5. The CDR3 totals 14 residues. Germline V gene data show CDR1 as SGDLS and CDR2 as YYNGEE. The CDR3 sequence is CASSVGQGPKTQYF. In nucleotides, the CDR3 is TGTGCCAGCAGCGTAGGACAGGGCCCCAAGACCCAGTACTTC.

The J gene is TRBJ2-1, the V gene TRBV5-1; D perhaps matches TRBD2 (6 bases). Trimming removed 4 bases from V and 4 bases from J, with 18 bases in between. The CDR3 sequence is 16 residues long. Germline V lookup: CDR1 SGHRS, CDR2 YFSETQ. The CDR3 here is CASSLTAGIPYNEQFF. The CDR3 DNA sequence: TGCGCCAGCAGCCTAACCGCGGGGATCCCGTACAATGAGCAGTTCTTC.

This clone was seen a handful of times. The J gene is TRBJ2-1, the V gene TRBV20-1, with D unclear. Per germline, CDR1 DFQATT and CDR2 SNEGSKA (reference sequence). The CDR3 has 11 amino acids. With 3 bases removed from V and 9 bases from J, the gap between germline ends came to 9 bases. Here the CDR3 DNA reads TGCAGTGCTAGCTCGAGTGTTGAGCAGTTCTTC. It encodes CSASSSVEQFF.

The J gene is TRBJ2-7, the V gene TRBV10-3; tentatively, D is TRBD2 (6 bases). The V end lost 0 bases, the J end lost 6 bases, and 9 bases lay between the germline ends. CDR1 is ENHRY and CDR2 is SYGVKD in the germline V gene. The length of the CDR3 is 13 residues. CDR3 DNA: TGTGCCATCAGTGAGTCTACGGGGGTCGAGCAGTACTTC. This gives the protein CAISESTGVEQYF.

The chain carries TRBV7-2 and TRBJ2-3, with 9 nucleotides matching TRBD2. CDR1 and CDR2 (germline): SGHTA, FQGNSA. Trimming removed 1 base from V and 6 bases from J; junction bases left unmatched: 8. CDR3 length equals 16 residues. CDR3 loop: CASSLVGRGGSDTQYF. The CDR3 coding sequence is TGTGCCAGCAGCTTAGTTGGGCGGGGGGGCTCGGATACGCAGTATTTT.

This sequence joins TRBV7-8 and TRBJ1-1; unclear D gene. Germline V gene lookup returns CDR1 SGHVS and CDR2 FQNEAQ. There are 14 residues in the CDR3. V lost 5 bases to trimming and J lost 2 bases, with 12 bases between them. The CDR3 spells CASSLMYSNTEAFF. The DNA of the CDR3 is TGTGCCAGCAGCCTAATGTACAGCAACACTGAAGCTTTCTTT.

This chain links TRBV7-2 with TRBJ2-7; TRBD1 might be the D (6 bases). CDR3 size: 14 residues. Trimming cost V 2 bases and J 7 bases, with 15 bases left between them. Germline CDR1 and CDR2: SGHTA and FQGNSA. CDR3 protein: CASSLYGGSREQYF. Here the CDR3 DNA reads TGTGCCAGCAGCTTATATGGGGGCTCTAGGGAGCAGTACTTC.

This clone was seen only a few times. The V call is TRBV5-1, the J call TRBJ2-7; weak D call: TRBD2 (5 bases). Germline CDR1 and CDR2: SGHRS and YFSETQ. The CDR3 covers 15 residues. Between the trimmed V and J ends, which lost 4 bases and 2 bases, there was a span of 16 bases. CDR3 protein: CASSALLGKAYEQYF. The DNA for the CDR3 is TGCGCCAGCAGCGCTCTTCTCGGGAAAGCCTACGAGCAGTACTTC.

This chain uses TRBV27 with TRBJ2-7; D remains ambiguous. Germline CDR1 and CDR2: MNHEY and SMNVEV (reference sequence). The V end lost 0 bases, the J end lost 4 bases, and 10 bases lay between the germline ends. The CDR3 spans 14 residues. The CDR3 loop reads CASSLSRGYYEQYF. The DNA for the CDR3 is TGTGCCAGCAGTTTATCTCGCGGCTATTACGAGCAGTACTTC.

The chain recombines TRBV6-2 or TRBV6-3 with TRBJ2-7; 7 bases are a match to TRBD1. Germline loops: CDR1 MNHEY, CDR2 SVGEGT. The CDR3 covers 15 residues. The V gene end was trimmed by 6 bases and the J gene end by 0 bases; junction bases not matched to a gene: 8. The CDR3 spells CASSSAGQASYEQYF. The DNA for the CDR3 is TGTGCCAGCAGCTCGGCTGGACAGGCCTCCTACGAGCAGTACTTC.

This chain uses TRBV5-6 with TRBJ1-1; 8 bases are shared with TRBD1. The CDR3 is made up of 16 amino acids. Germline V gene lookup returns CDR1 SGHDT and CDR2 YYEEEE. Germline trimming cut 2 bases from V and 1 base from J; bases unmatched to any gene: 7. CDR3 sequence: CASSFSGGWGNTEAFF. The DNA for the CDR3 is TGTGCCAGCAGCTTCTCAGGGGGCTGGGGGAACACTGAAGCTTTCTTT.

CDR3 in DNA: TGTGCCATTGGGACTAGCGGGAGCTCCTACGAGCAGTACTTC. Its protein is CAIGTSGSSYEQYF. The rearrangement uses TRBV10-3 and TRBJ2-7, with 14 positions matching TRBD2. CDR1 is ENHRY and CDR2 is SYGVKD in the germline V gene. The junction had 1 base not matched to a gene; V was cut back by 9 bases and J by 0 bases. CDR3 length: 14 residues.

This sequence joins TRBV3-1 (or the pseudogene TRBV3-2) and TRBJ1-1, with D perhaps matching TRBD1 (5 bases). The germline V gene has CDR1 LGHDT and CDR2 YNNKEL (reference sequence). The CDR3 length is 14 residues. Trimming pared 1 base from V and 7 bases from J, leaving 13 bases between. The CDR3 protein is CASSQVRRENEAFF. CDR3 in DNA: TGTGCCAGCAGCCAAGTGCGCAGGGAAAATGAAGCTTTCTTT.

CDR3 in amino acids: CATEGQASTDTQYF. CDR3 coding DNA: TGTGCCACCGAGGGACAAGCTAGCACAGATACGCAGTATTTT. The J gene is TRBJ2-3, the V gene TRBV11-1, with D perhaps TRBD1 (6 bases). Germline assignment: CDR1 SGHAT and CDR2 FQDESV (reference sequence). The CDR3 is 14 amino acids. Trimming took off 10 bases at V and 0 bases at J, with 14 bases between the two ends. The variable domain in full, completed from reference TRBV11-1 and TRBJ2-3, reads EAEVAQSPRYKITEKSQAVAFWCDPISGHATLYWYRQILGQGPELLVQFQDESVVDDSQLPKDRFSAERLKGVDSTLKIQPAELGDSAMYLCATEGQASTDTQYFGPGTRLTVL.